This TCR beta chain derives from a study of control samples from healthy donors and cancer patients. The CDR3 spans 14 residues. The V and J ends lost 5 bases and 0 bases respectively, with 13 bases between them. The germline gives CDR1 SQVTM, CDR2 ANQGSEA. The protocol was immunoSEQ multiplex PCR, while the TCRdb copy is restricted to in-frame clones and leaves out a portion. Seen here are some 51,000 clones, 90% to 96% observed once, and the top ten hold 1.1%. This chain uses TRBV29-1 with TRBJ1-1; no reliable D call. The receptor was isolated from a woman between 18 and 29 years old in good health. The sequenced sample consisted of blood. CDR3 sequence reads: CSVKTPPMNTEAFF. In nucleotides, the CDR3 is TGCAGCGTTAAGACCCCTCCCATGAACACTGAAGCTTTCTTT.